The rows below give T cell receptor beta chains drawn from one sample of a study of blood T cell repertoires in COVID-19. Using immunoSEQ multiplex PCR, the repertoire was profiled, and TCRdb retains in-frame clones only, with some absent. Among 300,000 to 350,000 clones listed, around 90% were seen once. The sample was PBMCs or T cells enriched from blood (not recorded which). The receptor set was obtained from a man aged 25-45 years who had recovered from COVID-19. The CDR3 runs from the conserved cysteine through the conserved F or W.

15 TRBJ2-6 TRBV6-5 CASSPRRSGANVLTF
15 TRBJ2-1 TRBV4-1 CASSQLGLGYNEQFF
14 TRBJ1-2 TRBV2 CASEEGGGGYGYTF
17 TRBJ2-3 TRBV14 CASSHPGQGKDTDTQYF
17 TRBJ2-3 TRBV9 CASSASLAGSSTDTQYF
13 TRBJ1-1 TRBV4-1 CASSQDRDTEAFF
15 TRBJ1-5 TRBV5-5 CASSLGVARHQPQHF
16 TRBJ2-1 TRBV27 CASLGWNRGSYNEQFF
13 TRBJ1-5 TRBV10-2 CASSRQINQPQHF
14 TRBJ2-5 TRBV30 CAWNSGGARETQYF
9 TRBJ2-1 TRBV27 CASLNEQFF
15 TRBJ2-7 TRBV19 CASSSSTSGGIEQYF
13 TRBJ2-1 TRBV19 CASNAPPDNEQFF
16 TRBJ1-6 TRBV25-1 CASSDPRAGNNSPLHF
16 TRBJ1-2 TRBV9 CASSVEAELQGYGYTF
15 TRBJ1-3 TRBV7-2 CASSLLPGTGNTIYF
15 TRBJ2-5 TRBV5-6 CASSPLAGARETQYF
11 TRBJ2-1 TRBV20-1 CSVGVNNEQFF